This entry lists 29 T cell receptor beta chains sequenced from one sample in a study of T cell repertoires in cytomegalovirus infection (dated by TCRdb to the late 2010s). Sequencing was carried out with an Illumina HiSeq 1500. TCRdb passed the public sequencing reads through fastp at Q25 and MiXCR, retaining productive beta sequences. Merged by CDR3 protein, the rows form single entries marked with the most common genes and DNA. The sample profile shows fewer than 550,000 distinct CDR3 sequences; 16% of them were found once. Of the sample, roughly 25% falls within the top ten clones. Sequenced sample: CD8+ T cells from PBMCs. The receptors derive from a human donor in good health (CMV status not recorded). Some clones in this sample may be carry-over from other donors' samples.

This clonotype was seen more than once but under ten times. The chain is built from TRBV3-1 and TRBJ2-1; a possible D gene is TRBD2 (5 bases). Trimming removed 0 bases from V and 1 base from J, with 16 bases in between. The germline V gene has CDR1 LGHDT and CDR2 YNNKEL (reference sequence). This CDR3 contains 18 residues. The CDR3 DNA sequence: TGTGCCAGCAGCCAAGAACCCCCCGCAGCGGAATCCTACAATGAGCAGTTCTTC. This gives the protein CASSQEPPAAESYNEQFF.

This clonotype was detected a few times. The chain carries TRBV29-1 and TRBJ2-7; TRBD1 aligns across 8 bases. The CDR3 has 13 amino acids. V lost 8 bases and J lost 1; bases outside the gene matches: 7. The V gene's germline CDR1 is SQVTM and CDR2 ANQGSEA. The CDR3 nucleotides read TGCAGCATCCTGACAGGGGATTCCTACGAGCAGTACTTC. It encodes CSILTGDSYEQYF.

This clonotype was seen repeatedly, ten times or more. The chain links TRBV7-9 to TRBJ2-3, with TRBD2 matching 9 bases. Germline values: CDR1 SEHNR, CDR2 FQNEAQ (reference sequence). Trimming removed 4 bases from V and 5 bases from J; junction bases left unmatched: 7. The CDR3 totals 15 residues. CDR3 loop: CASSSGGLAEDTQYF. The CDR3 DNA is TGTGCCAGCAGCTCGGGGGGACTAGCTGAAGATACGCAGTATTTT.

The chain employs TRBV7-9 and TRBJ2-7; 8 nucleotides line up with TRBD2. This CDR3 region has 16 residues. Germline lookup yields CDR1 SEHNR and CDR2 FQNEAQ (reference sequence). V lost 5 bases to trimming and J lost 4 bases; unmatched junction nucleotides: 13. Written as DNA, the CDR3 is TGTGCCAGCAGCGGGGGGAGCGGGAGTCGGGTTTACGAGCAGTACTTC. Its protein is CASSGGSGSRVYEQYF.

The CDR3 coding sequence is TGCGCCAGCAGCCCACGGGGGGACAATCAGCCCCAGCATTTT. This codes for CASSPRGDNQPQHF. V is TRBV4-1 and J is TRBJ1-5, with TRBD1 as a possible D gene (5 bases). Germline V gives CDR1 MGHRA, CDR2 YSYEKL. V lost 4 bases to trimming and J lost 3 bases, with 10 bases between them. CDR3 length: 14 residues.

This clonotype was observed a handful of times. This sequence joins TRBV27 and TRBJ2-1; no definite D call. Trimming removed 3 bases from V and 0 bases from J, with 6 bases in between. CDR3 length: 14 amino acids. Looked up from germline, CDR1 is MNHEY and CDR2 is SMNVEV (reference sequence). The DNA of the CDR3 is TGTGCCAGCAGTTTGACGGTCTCCTACAATGAGCAGTTCTTC. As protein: CASSLTVSYNEQFF.

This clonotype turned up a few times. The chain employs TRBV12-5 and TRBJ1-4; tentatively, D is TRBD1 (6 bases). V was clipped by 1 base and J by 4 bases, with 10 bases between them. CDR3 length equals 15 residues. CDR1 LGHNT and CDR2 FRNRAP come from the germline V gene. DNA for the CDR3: TGTGCTAGTGGTTTGGCACAGGGAATTAATGAAAAACTGTTTTTT. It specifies CASGLAQGINEKLFF.

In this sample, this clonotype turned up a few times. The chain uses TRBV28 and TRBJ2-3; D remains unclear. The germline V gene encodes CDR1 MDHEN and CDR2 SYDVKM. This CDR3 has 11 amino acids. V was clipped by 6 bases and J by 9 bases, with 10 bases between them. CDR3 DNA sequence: TGTGCCAGCAGCCCTTCGGTGACGCAGTATTTT. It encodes CASSPSVTQYF.

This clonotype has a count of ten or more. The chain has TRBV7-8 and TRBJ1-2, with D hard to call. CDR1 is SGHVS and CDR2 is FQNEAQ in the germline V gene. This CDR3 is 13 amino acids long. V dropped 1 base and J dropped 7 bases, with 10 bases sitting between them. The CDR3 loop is CASSLDVSRGYTF. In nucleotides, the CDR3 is TGTGCCAGCAGCTTAGATGTTTCTCGTGGCTACACCTTC.

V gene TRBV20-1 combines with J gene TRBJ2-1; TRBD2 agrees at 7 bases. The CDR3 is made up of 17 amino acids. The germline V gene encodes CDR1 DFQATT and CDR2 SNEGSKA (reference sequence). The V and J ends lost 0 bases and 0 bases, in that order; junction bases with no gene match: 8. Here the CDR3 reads CSARDGGGSDSYNEQFF. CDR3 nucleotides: TGCAGTGCTAGAGATGGTGGCGGGAGCGACTCCTACAATGAGCAGTTCTTC.

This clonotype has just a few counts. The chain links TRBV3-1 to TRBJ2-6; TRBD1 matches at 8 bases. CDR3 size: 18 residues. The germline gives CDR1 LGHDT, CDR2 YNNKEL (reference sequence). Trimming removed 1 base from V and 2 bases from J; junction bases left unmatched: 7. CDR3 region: CASSQVRQGATGANVLTF. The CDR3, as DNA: TGTGCCAGCAGCCAAGTCAGGCAGGGGGCGACTGGGGCCAACGTCCTGACTTTC.

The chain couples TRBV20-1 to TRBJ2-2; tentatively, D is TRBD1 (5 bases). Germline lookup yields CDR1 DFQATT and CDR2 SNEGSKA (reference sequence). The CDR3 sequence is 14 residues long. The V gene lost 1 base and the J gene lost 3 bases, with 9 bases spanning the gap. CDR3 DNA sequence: TGCAGTGCTAGAGGGGGCGGCTACACCGGGGAGCTGTTTTTT. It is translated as CSARGGGYTGELFF.

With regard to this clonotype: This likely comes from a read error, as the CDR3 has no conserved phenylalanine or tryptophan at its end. The chain's CDR3 is CASSLLVISNYNEQFL. The CDR3 DNA sequence: TGTGCCAGCAGCTTGTTGGTAATATCCAATTACAATGAGCAGTTCTTA. V usage is TRBV7-9 and J usage is TRBJ2-1; D remains unclear. V was clipped by 3 bases and J by 4 bases, with 16 bases between them. The CDR3 runs 16 residues. CDR1 is SEHNR and CDR2 is FQNEAQ in the germline V gene (reference sequence).

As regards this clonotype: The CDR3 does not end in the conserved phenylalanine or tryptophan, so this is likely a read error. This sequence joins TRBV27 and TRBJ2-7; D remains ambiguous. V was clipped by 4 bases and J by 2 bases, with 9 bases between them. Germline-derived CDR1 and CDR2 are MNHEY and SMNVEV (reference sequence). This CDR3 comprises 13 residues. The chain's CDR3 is CASSSSGAYEQYY. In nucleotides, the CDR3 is TGTGCCAGCAGTTCTTCCGGAGCCTACGAGCAGTACTAC.

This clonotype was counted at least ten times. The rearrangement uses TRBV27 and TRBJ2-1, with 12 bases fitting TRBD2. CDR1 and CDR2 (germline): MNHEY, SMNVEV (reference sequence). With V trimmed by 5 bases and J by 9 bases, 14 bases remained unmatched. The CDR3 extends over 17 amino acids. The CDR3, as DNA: TGTGCCAGCAGTCCCTCCGGACTAGCGGGGTTTGTAGTTGAGCAGTTCTTC. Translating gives CASSPSGLAGFVVEQFF.

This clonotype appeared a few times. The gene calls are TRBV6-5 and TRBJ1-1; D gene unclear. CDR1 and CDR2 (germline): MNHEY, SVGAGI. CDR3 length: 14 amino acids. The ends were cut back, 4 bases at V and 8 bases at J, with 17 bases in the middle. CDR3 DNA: TGTGCCAGCAGTTCCCCTAGCAGTATATCAGAAGCTTTCTTT. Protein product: CASSSPSSISEAFF.

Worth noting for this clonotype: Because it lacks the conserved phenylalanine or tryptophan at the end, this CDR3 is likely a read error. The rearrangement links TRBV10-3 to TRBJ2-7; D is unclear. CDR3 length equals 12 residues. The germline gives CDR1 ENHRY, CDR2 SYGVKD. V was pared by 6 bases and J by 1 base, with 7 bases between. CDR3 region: CAIREPSYEQYL. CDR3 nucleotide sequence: TGTGCCATCAGGGAACCTTCCTACGAGCAGTACTTA.

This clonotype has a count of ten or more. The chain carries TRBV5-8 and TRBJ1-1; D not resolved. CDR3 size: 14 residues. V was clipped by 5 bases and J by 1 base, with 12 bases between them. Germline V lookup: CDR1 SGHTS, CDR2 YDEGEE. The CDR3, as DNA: TGTGCCAGCAGGCACCGATCTACGAACACTGAAGCTTTCTTT. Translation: CASRHRSTNTEAFF.

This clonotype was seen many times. Here the CDR3 reads CASSTEQKMTEAFF. The CDR3 DNA reads as TGTGCCAGCAGCACTGAACAGAAGATGACTGAAGCTTTCTTT. The chain is built from TRBV7-9 and TRBJ1-1; D is uncertain. The CDR3 is made up of 14 amino acids. Germline V gene sequence: CDR1 SEHNR, CDR2 FQNEAQ (reference sequence). V lost 5 bases and J 5 bases, leaving 15 bases between the germline ends.

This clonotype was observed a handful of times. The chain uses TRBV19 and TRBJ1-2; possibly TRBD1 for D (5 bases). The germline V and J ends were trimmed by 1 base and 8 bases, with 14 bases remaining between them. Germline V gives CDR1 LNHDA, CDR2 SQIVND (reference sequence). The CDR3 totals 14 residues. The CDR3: CASSIAPGQKGYTF. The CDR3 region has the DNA TGTGCCAGTAGTATAGCCCCAGGGCAGAAGGGCTACACCTTC. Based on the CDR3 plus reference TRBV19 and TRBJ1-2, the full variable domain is DGGITQSPKYLFRKEGQNVTLSCEQNLNHDAMYWYRQDPGQGLRLIYYSQIVNDFQKGDIAEGYSVSREKKESFPLTVTSAQKNPTAFYLCASSIAPGQKGYTFGSGTRLTVV.

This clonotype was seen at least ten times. CDR3 sequence (DNA): TGTGCCAGTAGTGGTCTAAGGGCCAGCGGCAATCAGCCCCAGCATTTT. Translation: CASSGLRASGNQPQHF. This chain joins TRBV19 and TRBJ1-5; D gene ambiguous. Germline V gene lookup returns CDR1 LNHDA and CDR2 SQIVND (reference sequence). The CDR3 runs 16 residues. Trimming took 5 bases from V and 2 from J, leaving 16 bases between them.

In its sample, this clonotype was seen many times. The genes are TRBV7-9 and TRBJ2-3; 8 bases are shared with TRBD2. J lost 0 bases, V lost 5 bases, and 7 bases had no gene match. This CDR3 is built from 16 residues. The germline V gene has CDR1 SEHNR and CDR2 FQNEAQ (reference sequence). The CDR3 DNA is TGTGCCAGCAGCCCCCGCGCTAGCGGGAGCACAGATACGCAGTATTTT. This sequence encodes CASSPRASGSTDTQYF.

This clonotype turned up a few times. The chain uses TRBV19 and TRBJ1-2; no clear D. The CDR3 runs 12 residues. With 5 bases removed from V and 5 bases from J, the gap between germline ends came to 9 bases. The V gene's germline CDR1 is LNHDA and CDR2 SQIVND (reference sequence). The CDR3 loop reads CASSENRYGYTF. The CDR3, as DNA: TGTGCCAGTAGTGAGAATAGATATGGCTACACCTTC.

CDR3 in DNA: TGTGCCAGCAGTTTATGGGGACAGGCCAAACAGCCCCAGCATTTT. This translates into CASSLWGQAKQPQHF. This chain connects TRBV27 to TRBJ1-5; 8 positions match TRBD1. CDR1 and CDR2 (germline): MNHEY, SMNVEV (reference sequence). The ends lost 1 base at V and 7 bases at J; junction bases unmatched: 6. This CDR3 contains 15 residues.

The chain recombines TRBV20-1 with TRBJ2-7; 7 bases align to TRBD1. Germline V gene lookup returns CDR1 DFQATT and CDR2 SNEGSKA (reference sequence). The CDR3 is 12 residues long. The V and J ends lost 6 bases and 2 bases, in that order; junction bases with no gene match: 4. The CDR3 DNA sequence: TGCAGTGCAGGGGGCAGGGCCTACGAGCAGTACTTC. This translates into CSAGGRAYEQYF.

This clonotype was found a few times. Here the CDR3 reads CASSSDRLVQPQHF. CDR3 in DNA: TGTGCCAGCAGTTCCGACAGGTTGGTTCAGCCCCAGCATTTT. The chain carries TRBV27 and TRBJ1-5; possibly TRBD1 for D (6 bases). CDR1 and CDR2 from the germline V gene are MNHEY and SMNVEV (reference sequence). There are 14 residues in the CDR3. Between the trimmed V and J ends, which lost 4 bases and 6 bases, there was a span of 13 bases.

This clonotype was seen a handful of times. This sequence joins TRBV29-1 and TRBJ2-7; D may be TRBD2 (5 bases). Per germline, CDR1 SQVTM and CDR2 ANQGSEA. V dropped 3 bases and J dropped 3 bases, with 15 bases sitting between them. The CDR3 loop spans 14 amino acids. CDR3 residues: CSVEFSGDYYEQYF. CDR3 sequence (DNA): TGCAGCGTTGAGTTCAGCGGAGATTACTACGAGCAGTACTTC.

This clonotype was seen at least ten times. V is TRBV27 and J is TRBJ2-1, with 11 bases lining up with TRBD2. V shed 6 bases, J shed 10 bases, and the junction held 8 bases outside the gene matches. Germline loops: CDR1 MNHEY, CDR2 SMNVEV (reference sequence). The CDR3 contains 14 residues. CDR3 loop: CASRGLAESREQFF. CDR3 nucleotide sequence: TGTGCCAGCAGGGGACTAGCGGAGTCACGGGAGCAGTTCTTC.

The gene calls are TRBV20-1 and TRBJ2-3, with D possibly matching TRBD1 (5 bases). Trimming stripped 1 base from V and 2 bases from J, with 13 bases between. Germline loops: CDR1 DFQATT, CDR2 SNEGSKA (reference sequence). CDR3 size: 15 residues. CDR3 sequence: CSARGIGQPTDTQYF. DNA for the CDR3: TGCAGTGCTAGAGGCATTGGACAACCCACAGATACGCAGTATTTT.